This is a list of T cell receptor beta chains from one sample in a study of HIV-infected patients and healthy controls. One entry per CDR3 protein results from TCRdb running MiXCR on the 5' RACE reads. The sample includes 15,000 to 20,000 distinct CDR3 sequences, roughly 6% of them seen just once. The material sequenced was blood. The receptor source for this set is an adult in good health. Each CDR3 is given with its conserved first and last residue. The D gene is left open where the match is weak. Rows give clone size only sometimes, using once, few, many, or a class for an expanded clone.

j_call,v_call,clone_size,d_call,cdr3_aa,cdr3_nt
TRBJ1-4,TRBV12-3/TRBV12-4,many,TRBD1,CAIRTGRDEKLFF,TGTGCCATCCGGACAGGTCGTGATGAAAAACTGTTTTTT
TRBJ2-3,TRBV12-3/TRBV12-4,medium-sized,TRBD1,CASSFRQGRSDTQYF,TGTGCCAGCAGTTTCCGACAGGGTCGGTCAGATACGCAGTATTTT
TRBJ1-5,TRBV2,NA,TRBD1,CASKGQGGQPQHF,TGTGCCAGCAAGGGGCAGGGGGGTCAGCCCCAGCATTTT
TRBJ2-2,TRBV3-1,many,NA,CASSQAQHTGELFF,TGTGCCAGCAGCCAAGCACAGCACACCGGGGAGCTGTTTTTT
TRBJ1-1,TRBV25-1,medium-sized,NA,CASSDLGESATEAFF,TGTGCCAGCAGTGATCTGGGGGAATCGGCCACTGAAGCTTTCTTT
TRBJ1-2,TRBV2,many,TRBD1,CASSPQGGYGYTF,TGTGCCAGCAGCCCCCAGGGGGGCTATGGCTACACCTTC
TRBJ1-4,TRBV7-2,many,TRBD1,CASSSPTGISEKLFF,TGTGCCAGCAGCTCGCCGACAGGGATTTCGGAAAAACTGTTTTTT
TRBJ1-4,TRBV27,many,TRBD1,CASSLWDRINEKLFF,TGTGCCAGCAGTCTATGGGACAGAATTAATGAAAAACTGTTTTTT
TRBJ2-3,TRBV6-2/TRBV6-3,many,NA,CASSYPDTQYF,TGTGCCAGCAGTTACCCAGATACGCAGTATTTT
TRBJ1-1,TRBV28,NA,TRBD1,CASGTGVSEAFF,TGTGCCAGCGGGACAGGGGTCTCTGAAGCTTTCTTT
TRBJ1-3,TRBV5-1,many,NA,CASSLGGGSRNTIYF,TGCGCCAGCAGCTTGGGCGGCGGAAGTAGAAACACCATATATTTT
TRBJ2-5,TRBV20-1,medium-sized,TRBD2,CSAALAGGLETQYF,TGCAGTGCCGCTTTAGCGGGGGGCCTGGAGACCCAGTACTTC
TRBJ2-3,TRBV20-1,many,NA,CSARGGGGTATDTQYF,TGCAGTGCTCGCGGAGGGGGGGGGACAGCCACAGATACGCAGTATTTT
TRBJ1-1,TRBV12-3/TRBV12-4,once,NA,CASSLVTAEAFF,TGTGCCAGCAGTTTGGTGACGGCTGAAGCTTTCTTT
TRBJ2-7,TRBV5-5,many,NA,CASSLDLQVYEQYF,TGTGCCAGCAGCTTGGATCTACAGGTGTACGAGCAGTACTTC
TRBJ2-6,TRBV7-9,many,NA,CASPSGANVLTF,TGTGCCAGTCCTTCTGGGGCCAACGTCCTGACTTTC
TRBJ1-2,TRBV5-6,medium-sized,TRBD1,CASSFGQGFRQVGGYTF,TGTGCCAGCAGCTTCGGACAGGGGTTCCGTCAGGTTGGGGGCTACACCTTC
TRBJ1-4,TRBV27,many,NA,CASSGGDEKLFF,TGTGCCAGCAGTGGCGGGGATGAAAAACTGTTTTTT
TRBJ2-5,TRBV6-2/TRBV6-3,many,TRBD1,CASSYGGQTQETQYF,TGTGCCAGCAGTTACGGGGGACAGACCCAAGAGACCCAGTACTTC
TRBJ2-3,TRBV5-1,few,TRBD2,CASSLGLAGQRDTQYF,TGCGCCAGCAGCTTGGGGCTAGCGGGGCAACGGGATACGCAGTATTTT
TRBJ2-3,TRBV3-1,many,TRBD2,CASSPAGTTDTQYF,TGTGCCAGCAGCCCAGCGGGAACCACAGATACGCAGTATTTT
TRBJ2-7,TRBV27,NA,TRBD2,CASSPSSGDRPYEQYF,TGTGCCAGCAGTCCGTCTAGCGGGGATAGACCCTACGAGCAGTACTTC
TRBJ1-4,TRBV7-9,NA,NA,CASSLLRGSDEKLFF,TGTGCCAGCAGCCTACTGCGAGGTTCTGATGAAAAACTGTTTTTT
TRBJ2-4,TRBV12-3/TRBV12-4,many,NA,CASSLPPRGAIAKNIQYF,TGTGCCAGCAGTTTACCCCCAAGAGGGGCGATAGCCAAAAACATTCAGTACTTC
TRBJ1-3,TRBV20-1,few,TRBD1,CSARLDRGLPSGNTIYF,TGCAGTGCTAGACTTGACAGGGGTTTACCCTCTGGAAACACCATATATTTT
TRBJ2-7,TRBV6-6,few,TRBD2,CASSYRTSGGAYEQYF,TGTGCCAGCAGTTACAGGACTAGCGGGGGGGCCTACGAGCAGTACTTC
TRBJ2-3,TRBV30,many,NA,CAISGTSTDTQYF,TGTGCCATCAGCGGTACTAGCACAGATACGCAGTATTTT